This T cell receptor (beta chain) is from a study of T cell responses to AZD1222 COVID-19 vaccine. The method was immunoSEQ multiplex PCR; TCRdb's version includes in-frame clones alone and lacks a portion of them. The repertoire consists of over 150,000 clones, with roughly 90% occurring once and the leading ten covering 5.5%. A remark on this clone: Its target is unknown.

Study results and caveats: Among spike-specific TCRs, nearly half reportedly target unmutated variant regions. Seropositive status at baseline applied to only a handful of AZD1222 recipients.

This CDR3 is built from 12 residues. The germline gives CDR1 MNHEY, CDR2 SVGAGI. The germline V and J ends were trimmed by 5 bases and 8 bases, with 9 bases remaining between them. Sample: peripheral blood, taken on day 0 of MenACWY control vaccination. This chain links TRBV6-5 with TRBJ1-4, with no clear D. This clonotype was sampled from an adult in good health. The CDR3 DNA follows: TGTGCCAGCAGTCCACTCGGGGAAAAACTGTTTTTT. Translated: CASSPLGEKLFF.